The 23 T cell receptor beta chains below come from one sample, sequenced in a study of identical twins. TCRdb used MiXCR to reprocess the 5' RACE reads, holding one entry per CDR3 protein. Of fewer than 900,000 distinct CDR3 sequences listed, 21% were seen once; the top ten hold roughly 4%. Separately, the same data were catalogued under a study of T cells expressing NK-cell markers.

The sequenced sample was PBMCs. The receptors were gathered from a woman between 18 and 30 years old in good health.

The J gene is TRBJ2-6, the V gene TRBV10-3; D is undetermined. The V and J ends lost 11 bases and 0 bases respectively, with 11 bases between them. The germline gives CDR1 ENHRY, CDR2 SYGVKD. The CDR3 has 14 amino acids. The CDR3 spells CAVLPVSGANVLTF. The CDR3 DNA reads TGTGCCGTCCTACCAGTCTCTGGGGCCAACGTCCTGACTTTC.

The chain combines TRBV20-1 with TRBJ2-7; D not certain. The CDR3 is 14 residues long. Germline lookup yields CDR1 DFQATT and CDR2 SNEGSKA (reference sequence). V gave up 5 bases and J gave up 8 bases, with 22 bases separating them. The CDR3 DNA is TGCAGTGCTCCCTGGGTGGGTAACCTCTTGAAGCAGTACTTC. Its translation: CSAPWVGNLLKQYF.

The chain joins TRBV6-2 or TRBV6-3 to TRBJ2-1, with no clear D. This CDR3 is built from 17 residues. CDR1 MNHEY and CDR2 SVGEGT come from the germline V gene. V was cut by 5 bases and J by 1 base, with 18 bases left in between. This CDR3 reads CASSTRVGPRSYNEQFF. The DNA for the CDR3 is TGTGCCAGCAGTACTCGTGTCGGGCCGCGATCCTACAATGAGCAGTTCTTC.

This chain links TRBV27 with TRBJ2-2; D ambiguous. The CDR3 has 14 amino acids. V lost 2 bases and J 5 bases, leaving 9 bases between the germline ends. Germline CDR1 is MNHEY and CDR2 is SMNVEV (reference sequence). CDR3 in DNA: TGTGCCAGCAGTTTACGCAAGAGGACCGGGGAGCTGTTTTTT. Its translation: CASSLRKRTGELFF.

The gene calls are TRBV4-3 and TRBJ1-2; tentatively, D is TRBD1 (6 bases). Looked up from germline, CDR1 is LGHNA and CDR2 is YSLEER. Trimming stripped 0 bases from V and 8 bases from J, with 19 bases between. This CDR3 region has 16 residues. The CDR3 protein is CASSQDDLRGSYGYTF. The CDR3 DNA reads TGCGCCAGCAGCCAAGACGACCTCAGGGGCTCCTACGGCTACACCTTC.

This clonotype appeared a few times. The CDR3 loop is CASHAAGGETQYF. For the CDR3, the DNA is TGTGCCAGCCATGCGGCGGGAGGAGAGACCCAGTACTTC. The chain is built from TRBV27 and TRBJ2-5; 8 nucleotides agree with TRBD2. J gave up 4 bases and V 8 bases, and 6 bases lay outside the gene matches. This CDR3 comprises 13 residues. The germline V gene encodes CDR1 MNHEY and CDR2 SMNVEV (reference sequence).

Many counts were recorded for this clonotype. V and J are TRBV20-1 and TRBJ2-1, with D possibly TRBD2 on 6 matching bases. Germline V gene data show CDR1 as DFQATT and CDR2 as SNEGSKA (reference sequence). The CDR3 length is 14 residues. V shed 4 bases and J shed 7 bases, with 17 bases lying between them. CDR3 sequence reads: CSAKVGRGRNEQFF. DNA for the CDR3: TGCAGTGCTAAAGTCGGGAGAGGGAGGAATGAGCAGTTCTTC.

This clonotype was recorded a few times. The chain recombines TRBV10-3 with TRBJ2-3, with 7 positions matching TRBD2. Germline CDR1 ENHRY, CDR2 SYGVKD. The CDR3 contains 17 residues. The trim removed 5 bases at V and 3 bases at J, leaving 14 bases unmatched. The DNA for the CDR3 is TGTGCCATCAGTCGCAGCGGGACCGGGAGTGGAACAGATACGCAGTATTTT. It translates to CAISRSGTGSGTDTQYF.

The chain links TRBV10-3 to TRBJ2-7, with D uncertain. Germline-derived CDR1 and CDR2 are ENHRY and SYGVKD. Trimming left V 1 base short and J 4 bases short, with 2 bases between. CDR3 length equals 11 residues. The DNA of the CDR3 is TGTGCCATCAGTGAGTTTTACGAGCAGTACTTC. Protein product: CAISEFYEQYF.

This clonotype occurred a few times. This chain uses TRBV20-1 with TRBJ2-1; TRBD2 might be the D (6 bases). V was pared by 5 bases and J by 3 bases, with 14 bases between. The germline gives CDR1 DFQATT, CDR2 SNEGSKA (reference sequence). This CDR3 spans 14 amino acids. The CDR3 is CSAPRETSYNEQFF. The DNA of the CDR3 is TGCAGTGCTCCCCGGGAGACAAGCTACAATGAGCAGTTCTTC.

This clonotype was recorded many times. The chain recombines TRBV6-5 with TRBJ2-1; D uncertain. Germline CDR1 is MNHEY and CDR2 is SVGAGI. Trimming left V 6 bases short and J 6 bases short, with 9 bases between. This CDR3 is built from 12 residues. The DNA for the CDR3 is TGTGCCAGCAGGTCACGAGGCAATGAGCAGTTCTTC. It translates to CASRSRGNEQFF.

This clonotype occurred a few times. The chain has TRBV20-1 and TRBJ2-3; D ambiguous. CDR3 length equals 12 residues. Deletions cut 2 bases from V and 3 bases from J, with 6 bases between. Per germline, CDR1 DFQATT and CDR2 SNEGSKA (reference sequence). The CDR3 sequence is CSARPLTDTQYF. In nucleotides, the CDR3 is TGCAGTGCTAGACCCCTTACAGATACGCAGTATTTT.

The J gene is TRBJ2-3, the V gene TRBV6-1; D is perhaps TRBD1 or TRBD2 (6 bases each). V was pared by 10 bases and J by 3 bases, with 23 bases between. The CDR3 loop spans 16 amino acids. Germline CDR1 MNHNS, CDR2 SASEGT. The CDR3 sequence is CATLSGILGGTDTQYF. The CDR3 DNA is TGTGCCACCTTATCGGGGATTCTAGGGGGGACAGATACGCAGTATTTT.

This clonotype was found a few times. The chain has TRBV10-2 and TRBJ1-2; TRBD1 aligns across 7 bases. The CDR3 extends over 14 amino acids. The J segment lost 2 bases and the V segment lost 7 bases, leaving 7 bases of the junction unmatched. Germline CDR1 WSHSY, CDR2 SAAADI. Written as DNA, the CDR3 is TGCGCCAGCATAGAGACAGGGCAGAACTATGGCTACACCTTC. Protein product: CASIETGQNYGYTF.

This clonotype was counted a few times. The chain uses TRBV20-1 and TRBJ2-3, with D perhaps matching TRBD1 or TRBD2 (5 bases each). The CDR3 contains 13 residues. Germline values: CDR1 DFQATT, CDR2 SNEGSKA (reference sequence). Between the trimmed V and J ends, which lost 5 bases and 3 bases, there was a span of 12 bases. The CDR3 region is CSASGWGTDTQYF. The CDR3 bases are TGCAGTGCTTCCGGATGGGGGACAGATACGCAGTATTTT.

In its sample, this clonotype was seen a few times. V usage is TRBV5-1 and J usage is TRBJ2-1; 7 bases agree with TRBD2. The germline V gene encodes CDR1 SGHRS and CDR2 YFSETQ. CDR3 length equals 14 residues. The V segment lost 4 bases and the J segment 4 bases; nucleotides outside the gene matches: 5. CDR3 sequence reads: CASSLERGYNEQFF. The CDR3 bases are TGCGCCAGCAGCCTGGAGCGGGGTTACAATGAGCAGTTCTTC.

There are a few counts of this clonotype. The rearrangement uses TRBV20-1 and TRBJ2-6; no firm D call. Trimming cost V 5 bases and J 0 bases, with 8 bases left between them. CDR3 length: 14 residues. Germline CDR1 DFQATT, CDR2 SNEGSKA (reference sequence). The CDR3 region is CSAHPRSGANVLTF. The CDR3, as DNA: TGCAGTGCTCATCCGCGCTCTGGGGCCAACGTCCTGACTTTC.

The chain couples TRBV12-3 or TRBV12-4 to TRBJ2-1; TRBD2 is a possible D gene (6 bases). The CDR3 loop spans 11 amino acids. V dropped 8 bases and J dropped 10 bases, with 12 bases sitting between them. The CDR3 DNA sequence: TGTGCCAGCGGAGGGTTTGGCGAGCAGTTCTTC. Translation gives CASGGFGEQFF.

The V gene is TRBV4-3, the J gene TRBJ2-7; weak D call: TRBD2 (5 bases). The CDR3 is made up of 11 amino acids. From germline, CDR1 is LGHNA and CDR2 YSLEER. Trimming cost V 5 bases and J 5 bases, with 7 bases left between them. The CDR3 here is CASSDGNEQYF. In DNA form, the CDR3 reads TGCGCCAGCAGCGACGGGAACGAGCAGTACTTC.

This chain links TRBV20-1 with TRBJ2-1; 7 bases are a match to TRBD2. Germline CDR1 DFQATT, CDR2 SNEGSKA (reference sequence). Unmatched junction bases numbered 13, after V lost 5 bases and J lost 3 bases. CDR3 length: 16 residues. Here the CDR3 reads CSAPSLAGVFYNEQFF. The DNA of the CDR3 is TGCAGTGCTCCCTCCTTGGCGGGGGTCTTCTACAATGAGCAGTTCTTC.

Many counts were recorded for this clonotype. The rearrangement joins TRBV11-2 to TRBJ2-3, with a tentative D call TRBD2 (5 bases). The length of the CDR3 is 16 residues. Germline values: CDR1 SGHAT, CDR2 FQNNGV. V gave up 3 bases and J gave up 2 bases, with 15 bases separating them. CDR3 in DNA: TGTGCCAGCAGCTTCCGACTATCCAAACTCACAGATACGCAGTATTTT. This gives the protein CASSFRLSKLTDTQYF.

The gene calls are TRBV12-3 or TRBV12-4 and TRBJ2-7; D gene uncertain. This CDR3 has 16 residues. V lost 1 base and J 8 bases, leaving 21 bases between the germline ends. The CDR3 loop is CASSLVYPKGSHKQYF. CDR3 nucleotide sequence: TGTGCCAGCAGTTTAGTGTACCCAAAGGGCTCCCACAAGCAGTACTTC.

This clonotype was counted at least ten times. V is TRBV29-1 and J is TRBJ2-7; tentative D call: TRBD2 (5 bases). Per germline, CDR1 SQVTM and CDR2 ANQGSEA. The CDR3 extends over 11 amino acids. V lost 6 bases to trimming and J lost 7 bases, with 13 bases between them. CDR3 sequence reads: CSVGTRREQYF. The CDR3 DNA reads as TGCAGCGTCGGCACTAGGCGTGAGCAGTACTTC.